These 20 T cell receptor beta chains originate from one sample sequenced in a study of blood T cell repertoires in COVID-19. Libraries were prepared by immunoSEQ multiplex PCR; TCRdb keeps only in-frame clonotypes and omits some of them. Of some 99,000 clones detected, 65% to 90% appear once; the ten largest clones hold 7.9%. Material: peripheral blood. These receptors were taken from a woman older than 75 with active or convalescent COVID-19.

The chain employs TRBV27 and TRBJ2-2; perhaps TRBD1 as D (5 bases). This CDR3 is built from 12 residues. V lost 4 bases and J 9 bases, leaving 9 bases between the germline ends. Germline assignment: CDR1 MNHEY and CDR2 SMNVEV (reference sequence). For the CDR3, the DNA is TGTGCCAGCAGTTCGGACACGCGGGAGCTGTTTTTT. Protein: CASSSDTRELFF.

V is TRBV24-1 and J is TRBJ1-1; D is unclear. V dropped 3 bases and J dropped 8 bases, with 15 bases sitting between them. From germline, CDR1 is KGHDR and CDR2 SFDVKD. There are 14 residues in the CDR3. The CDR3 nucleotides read TGTGCCACCAGTGATCATCCGGGAAACGGAGAAGCTTTCTTT. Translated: CATSDHPGNGEAFF.

DNA for the CDR3: TGTGCCAGCAGTGGCACAGCGGGAGGGCCCAATGAGCAGTTCTTC. Its protein product is CASSGTAGGPNEQFF. The J gene is TRBJ2-1, the V gene TRBV6-1, with 10 positions matching TRBD2. In germline, CDR1 is MNHNS, CDR2 SASEGT. CDR3 length equals 15 residues. The J segment lost 6 bases and the V segment lost 4 bases, leaving 6 bases of the junction unmatched.

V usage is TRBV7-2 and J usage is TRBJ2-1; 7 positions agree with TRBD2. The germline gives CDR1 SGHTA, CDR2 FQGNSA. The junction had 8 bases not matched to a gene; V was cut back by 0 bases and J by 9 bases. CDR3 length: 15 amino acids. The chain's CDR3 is CASSLAGRGRGEQFF. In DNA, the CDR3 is TGTGCCAGCAGCTTAGCGGGAAGAGGGAGGGGTGAGCAGTTCTTC.

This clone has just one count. The CDR3, as DNA: TGCGCCAGCTCACCCACAGGTCAGGGGGAGGGCTACACCTTC. It encodes CASSPTGQGEGYTF. The chain links TRBV5-1 to TRBJ1-2, with 7 nucleotides matching TRBD1. The ends lost 7 bases at V and 8 bases at J; junction bases unmatched: 14. This CDR3 comprises 14 residues. Germline V lookup: CDR1 SGHRS, CDR2 YFSETQ.

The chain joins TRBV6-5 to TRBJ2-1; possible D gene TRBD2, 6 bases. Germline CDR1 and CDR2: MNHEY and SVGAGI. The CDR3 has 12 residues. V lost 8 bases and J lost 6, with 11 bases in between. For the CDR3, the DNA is TGTGCCAGCGGAGGGATGTTCAATGAGCAGTTCTTC. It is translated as CASGGMFNEQFF.

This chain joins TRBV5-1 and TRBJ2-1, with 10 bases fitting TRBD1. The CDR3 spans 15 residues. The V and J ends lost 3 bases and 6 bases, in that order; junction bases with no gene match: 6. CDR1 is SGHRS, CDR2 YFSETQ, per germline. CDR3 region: CASSSDRGLVNEQFF. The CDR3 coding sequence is TGCGCCAGCAGCTCGGACAGGGGGTTGGTCAATGAGCAGTTCTTC.

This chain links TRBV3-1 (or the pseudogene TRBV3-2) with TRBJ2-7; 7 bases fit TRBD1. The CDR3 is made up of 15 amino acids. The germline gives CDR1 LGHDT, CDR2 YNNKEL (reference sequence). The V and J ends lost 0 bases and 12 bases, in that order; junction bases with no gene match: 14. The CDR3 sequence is CASSQDLTTGKGLYF. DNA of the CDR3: TGTGCCAGCAGCCAAGATCTTACGACAGGGAAGGGCCTGTACTTC.

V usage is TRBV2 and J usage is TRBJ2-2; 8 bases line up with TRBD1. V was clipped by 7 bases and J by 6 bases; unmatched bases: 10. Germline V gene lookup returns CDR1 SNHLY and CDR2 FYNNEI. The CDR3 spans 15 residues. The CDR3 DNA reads TGTGCCAGCATTACCGGGACAGGCTTCCCCGGGGAGCTGTTTTTT. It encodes CASITGTGFPGELFF.

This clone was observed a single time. The CDR3 DNA reads as TGTGCCAGCAGTTTATGGGGGCTCGGGGAGCTGTTTTTT. Amino acids: CASSLWGLGELFF. The rearrangement links TRBV27 to TRBJ2-2; TRBD1 might be the D (6 bases). The CDR3 loop spans 13 amino acids. CDR1 is MNHEY, CDR2 SMNVEV, per germline (reference sequence). Trimming stripped 1 base from V and 7 bases from J, with 7 bases between.

CDR3: CASSQSEVLSSYNSPLHF. The CDR3 nucleotides are TGTGCCAGCAGCCAATCAGAAGTTCTGAGCTCCTATAATTCACCCCTCCACTTT. This chain connects TRBV16 to TRBJ1-6; D remains ambiguous. The CDR3 has 18 residues. The germline V gene has CDR1 KGHSY and CDR2 FQNENV. Trimming left V 0 bases short and J 0 bases short, with 12 bases between.

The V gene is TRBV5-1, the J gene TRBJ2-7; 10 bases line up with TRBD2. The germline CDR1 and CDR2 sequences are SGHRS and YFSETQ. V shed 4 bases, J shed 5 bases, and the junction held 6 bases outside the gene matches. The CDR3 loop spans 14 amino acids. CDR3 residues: CASSPSGRNHEQYF. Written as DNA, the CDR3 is TGCGCCAGCAGCCCTAGCGGGAGAAACCACGAGCAGTACTTC. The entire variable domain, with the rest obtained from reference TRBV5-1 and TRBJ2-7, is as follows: KAGVTQTPRYLIKTRGQQVTLSCSPISGHRSVSWYQQTPGQGLQFLFEYFSETQRNKGNFPGRFSGRQFSNSRSEMNVSTLELGDSALYLCASSPSGRNHEQYFGPGTRLTVT.

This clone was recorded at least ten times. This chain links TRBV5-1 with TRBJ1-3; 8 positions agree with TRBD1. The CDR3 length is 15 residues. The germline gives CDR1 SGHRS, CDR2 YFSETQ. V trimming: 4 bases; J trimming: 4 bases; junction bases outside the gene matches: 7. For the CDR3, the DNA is TGCGCCAGCAGCCTAAGCAGGGGGCCCGGAAACACCATATATTTT. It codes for CASSLSRGPGNTIYF.

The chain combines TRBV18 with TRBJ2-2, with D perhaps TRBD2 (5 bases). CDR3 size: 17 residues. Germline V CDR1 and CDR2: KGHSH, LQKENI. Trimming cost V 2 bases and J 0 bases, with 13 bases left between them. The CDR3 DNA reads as TGTGCCAGCTCACCAATGTCTCCGGGGTCGAACACCGGGGAGCTGTTTTTT. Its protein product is CASSPMSPGSNTGELFF.

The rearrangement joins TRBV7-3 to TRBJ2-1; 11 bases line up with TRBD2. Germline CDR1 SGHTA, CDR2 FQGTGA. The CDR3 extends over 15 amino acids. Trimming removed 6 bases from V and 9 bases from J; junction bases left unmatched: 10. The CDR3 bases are TGTGCCAGCAGTCAACTAGCGGGAGTCGGGGGTGAGCAGTTCTTC. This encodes CASSQLAGVGGEQFF.

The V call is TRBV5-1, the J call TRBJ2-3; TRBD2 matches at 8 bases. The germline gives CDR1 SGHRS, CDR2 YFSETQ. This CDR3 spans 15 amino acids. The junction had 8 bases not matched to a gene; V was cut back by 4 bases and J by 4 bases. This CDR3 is CASSESGSVSDTQYF. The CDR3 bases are TGCGCCAGCAGCGAGAGCGGGAGTGTTTCAGATACGCAGTATTTT.

This chain's CDR3 is CASSGTGTSVNTGELFF. The CDR3 DNA follows: TGCGCCAGCAGCGGCACCGGGACTAGCGTCAACACCGGGGAGCTGTTTTTT. The chain links TRBV5-1 to TRBJ2-2; 10 nucleotides line up with TRBD2. J gave up 2 bases and V 4 bases, and 8 bases lay outside the gene matches. Germline CDR1 and CDR2: SGHRS and YFSETQ. The CDR3 is made up of 17 amino acids.

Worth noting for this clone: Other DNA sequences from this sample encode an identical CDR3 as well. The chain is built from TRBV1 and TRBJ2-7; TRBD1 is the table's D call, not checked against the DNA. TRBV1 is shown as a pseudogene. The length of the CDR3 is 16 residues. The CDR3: CTSSQEGTERINEQYF. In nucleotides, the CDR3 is TGCACCAGCAGCCAAGAGGGGACAGAGAGGATTAACGAGCAGTACTTC.

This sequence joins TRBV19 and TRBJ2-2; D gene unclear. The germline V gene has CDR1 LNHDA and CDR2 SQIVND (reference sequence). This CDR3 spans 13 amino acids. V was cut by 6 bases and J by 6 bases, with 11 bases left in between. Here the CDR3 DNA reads TGTGCCAGTAGAGCGTTAGTGGCCGGGGAGCTGTTTTTT. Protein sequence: CASRALVAGELFF. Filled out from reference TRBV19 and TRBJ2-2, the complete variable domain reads DGGITQSPKYLFRKEGQNVTLSCEQNLNHDAMYWYRQDPGQGLRLIYYSQIVNDFQKGDIAEGYSVSREKKESFPLTVTSAQKNPTAFYLCASRALVAGELFFGEGSRLTVL.

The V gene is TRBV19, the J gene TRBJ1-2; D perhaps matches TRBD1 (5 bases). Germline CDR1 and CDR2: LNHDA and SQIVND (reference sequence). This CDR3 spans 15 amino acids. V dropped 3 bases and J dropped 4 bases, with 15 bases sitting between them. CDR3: CASSISTAGSYGYTF. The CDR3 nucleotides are TGTGCCAGTAGTATCTCGACAGCAGGTTCCTATGGCTACACCTTC.